The next 10 T cell receptor beta chains were all read from a single sample in a study of PD-1 blockade in classical Hodgkin lymphoma. The time point: cycle 4 day 1 (C4D1), after around six weeks of nivolumab. All the patients suffered relapse after autologous stem cell transplantation, and brentuximab vedotin exposure differed. Thawed PBMCs were the source of CD4+ T cells, purified by magnetic negative selection. TCRdb keeps only in-frame clones here, not all; method: immunoSEQ multiplex PCR. This table has tens of thousands of clones, around 85% appearing once. The sample consisted of CD4+ T cells from blood, taken before the fourth cycle of nivolumab. These TCRs come from a human donor with classical Hodgkin lymphoma.

The chain combines TRBV21-1 with TRBJ2-3; TRBD1, the table's D call, was not compared with the DNA. TRBV21-1 counts as a pseudogene. The CDR3 contains 14 residues. CDR3 nucleotide sequence: TGTGCCAGCAGCACTTCAGGGAGCACAGATACGCAGTATTTT. It is translated as CASSTSGSTDTQYF.

CDR3 DNA sequence: TGCGCCAGCAGCCCGGGACAGGGGGCTGACACCATATATTTT. Its protein is CASSPGQGADTIYF. The chain combines TRBV5-1 with TRBJ1-3, with 12 bases aligning to TRBD1. CDR1 SGHRS and CDR2 YFSETQ come from the germline V gene. Losses at the gene ends were 4 bases for V and 8 bases for J; bases not matched to a gene: 4. The CDR3 is 14 amino acids.

Here the CDR3 reads CARSLKTSGIRETQYF. The CDR3 DNA reads as TGTGCCAGAAGCTTGAAGACTAGCGGAATTCGAGAGACCCAGTACTTC. The chain joins TRBV5-3 to TRBJ2-5; 9 bases align to TRBD2. TRBV5-3 carries the ORF label, with uncertain function. The junction had 8 bases not matched to a gene; V was cut back by 1 base and J by 4 bases. This CDR3 is 16 amino acids long.

The V and J genes are TRBV28 and TRBJ2-5; 10 positions agree with TRBD1. TRBJ2-7 matches the DNA end more closely, so the J call is doubtful. The CDR3 length is 14 residues. CDR1 and CDR2 from the germline V gene are MDHEN and SYDVKM. CDR3 sequence reads: CASSFGTGVAEQYF. The CDR3 DNA is TGTGCCAGCAGTTTCGGGACAGGGGTCGCCGAGCAGTACTTC.

The genes are TRBV4-1 and TRBJ1-1; 9 bases match TRBD1. V gave up 0 bases and J gave up 0 bases; unmatched junction bases: 5. The CDR3 sequence is 17 residues long. Germline CDR1 reads MGHRA; CDR2 reads YSYEKL. The CDR3 DNA sequence: TGCGCCAGCAGCCAAGATACACAGGGGGCGGTGAACACTGAAGCTTTCTTT. Amino acid sequence: CASSQDTQGAVNTEAFF.

This chain uses TRBV12-5 with TRBJ2-5; 7 bases agree with TRBD1. There are 15 residues in the CDR3. Germline CDR1 reads LGHNT; CDR2 reads FRNRAP. V dropped 2 bases and J dropped 7; count of bases not matched to a gene: 10. The CDR3 DNA reads as TGTGCTAGTGGTTTGAGTAGCCAGGGGGTAGTGACCCAGTACTTC. Translating gives CASGLSSQGVVTQYF.

This chain joins TRBV11-2 and TRBJ2-7; D not resolved. CDR1 is SGHAT, CDR2 FQNNGV, per germline. Trimming shortened V by 4 bases and J by 3 bases, and 7 bases separated the two germline ends. The CDR3 covers 12 residues. The chain's CDR3 is CASSSGGYEQYF. DNA of the CDR3: TGTGCCAGCAGCTCGGGCGGCTACGAGCAGTACTTC.

This rearrangement joins TRBV27 to TRBJ2-5, with D perhaps given as TRBD1 or TRBD2 (5 bases each). With 5 bases removed from V and 1 base from J, the gap between germline ends came to 14 bases. Germline V gene data show CDR1 as MNHEY and CDR2 as SMNVEV (reference sequence). There are 15 residues in the CDR3. The CDR3 region has the DNA TGTGCCAGCAGTCCCCCATGGGGGACCCAAGAGACCCAGTACTTC. Its translation is CASSPPWGTQETQYF.

This clone was recorded a few times. V gene TRBV4-1 combines with J gene TRBJ1-2; D is unresolved. The V end was cut by 3 bases, the J end by 7 bases, with 9 bases between. Germline CDR1 reads MGHRA; CDR2 reads YSYEKL. The CDR3 runs to 12 residues. The CDR3 DNA is TGCGCCAGCAGCCACCAAACGGGTGGCTACACCTTC. This sequence encodes CASSHQTGGYTF.

J is TRBJ2-1 and V is TRBV20-1, with D maybe TRBD2 (5 bases). V was trimmed by 6 bases and J by 10 bases, leaving 13 bases between them. Germline V gives CDR1 DFQATT, CDR2 SNEGSKA (reference sequence). This CDR3 is 11 amino acids long. Here the CDR3 reads CSARAFGEQFF. DNA of the CDR3: TGCAGTGCGCGGGCCTTCGGCGAGCAGTTCTTC.